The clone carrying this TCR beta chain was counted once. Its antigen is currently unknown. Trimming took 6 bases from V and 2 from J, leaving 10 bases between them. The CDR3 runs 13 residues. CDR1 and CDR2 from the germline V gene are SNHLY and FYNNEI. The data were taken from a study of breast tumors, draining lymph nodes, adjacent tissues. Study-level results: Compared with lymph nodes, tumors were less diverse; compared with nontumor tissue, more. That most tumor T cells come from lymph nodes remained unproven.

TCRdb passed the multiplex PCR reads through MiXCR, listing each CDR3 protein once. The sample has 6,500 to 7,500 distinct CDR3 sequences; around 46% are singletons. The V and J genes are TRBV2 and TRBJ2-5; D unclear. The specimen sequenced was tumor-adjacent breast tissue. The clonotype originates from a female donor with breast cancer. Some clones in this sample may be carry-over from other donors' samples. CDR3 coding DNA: TGTGCCAGCAGCTGGGGTATGCAAGAGACCCAGTACTTC. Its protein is CASSWGMQETQYF.